These 23 T cell receptor beta chains share one sample of origin, sequenced in a study of cytotoxic CD8 clonotypes in ibrutinib-treated CLL. Sequencing was performed with immunoSEQ multiplex PCR; in TCRdb, only in-frame clones are kept and a portion is missing. The table includes around 300,000 clones, just under 80% detected once. The source was PBMCs, collected before ibrutinib treatment. The receptors derive from a human donor with chronic lymphocytic leukemia.

V gene TRBV27 combines with J gene TRBJ2-3; 9 bases map to TRBD1. Germline V lookup: CDR1 MNHEY, CDR2 SMNVEV (reference sequence). The CDR3 length is 15 residues. V gave up 3 bases and J gave up 6 bases; unmatched junction bases: 7. CDR3 amino acids: CASSFRDREGDTQYF. The CDR3 bases are TGTGCCAGCAGTTTTCGGGACAGGGAGGGTGATACGCAGTATTTT.

This clone was recorded once. The rearrangement joins TRBV7-6 to TRBJ1-2; D not certain. Looked up from germline, CDR1 is SGHVS and CDR2 is FNYEAQ. CDR3 size: 16 residues. Trimming shortened V by 5 bases and J by 3 bases, and 19 bases separated the two germline ends. This chain's CDR3 is CASSPMLAVSDYGYTF. CDR3 DNA: TGTGCCAGCAGCCCCATGTTGGCAGTCAGTGACTATGGCTACACCTTC. Using reference TRBV7-6 and TRBJ1-2 for the parts outside the CDR3, the full variable domain is GAGVSQSPRYKVTKRGQDVALRCDPISGHVSLYWYRQALGQGPEFLTYFNYEAQQDKSGLPNDRFSAERPEGSISTLTIQRTEQRDSAMYRCASSPMLAVSDYGYTFGSGTRLTVV.

This clone was counted once. The CDR3 DNA is TGTGCCAGCAGCGTTGCTAGCGTTCAAGAGACCCAGTACTTC. It codes for CASSVASVQETQYF. The rearrangement joins TRBV7-8 to TRBJ2-5; tentatively, D is TRBD2 (6 bases). V lost 5 bases to trimming and J lost 2 bases, with 12 bases between them. This CDR3 has 14 amino acids. Germline-derived CDR1 and CDR2 are SGHVS and FQNEAQ.

This chain uses TRBV7-9 with TRBJ2-6, with a possible D match to TRBD1 (5 bases). The germline V gene encodes CDR1 SEHNR and CDR2 FQNEAQ (reference sequence). This CDR3 is built from 14 residues. V dropped 5 bases and J dropped 2 bases, with 7 bases sitting between them. Here the CDR3 DNA reads TGTGCCAGCAGCCTCAGGGCTGGGGCCAACGTCCTGACTTTC. Its translation is CASSLRAGANVLTF.

The rearrangement joins TRBV6-5 to TRBJ2-7, with a possible D match to TRBD2 (6 bases). Germline V lookup: CDR1 MNHEY, CDR2 SVGAGI. Trimming removed 4 bases at V and 2 bases at J, with 9 bases between. This CDR3 is 13 amino acids long. This CDR3 reads CASSSTRAYEQYF. The CDR3 bases are TGTGCCAGCAGTTCGACTAGAGCCTACGAGCAGTACTTC.

This rearrangement joins TRBV27 to TRBJ2-1, with 7 bases that match TRBD1. Looked up from germline, CDR1 is MNHEY and CDR2 is SMNVEV (reference sequence). The CDR3 extends over 15 amino acids. With 5 bases clipped from V and 4 bases from J, the junction kept 8 bases outside the gene matches. The chain's CDR3 is CASSPSTGMYNEQFF. CDR3 DNA: TGTGCCAGCAGTCCATCGACAGGGATGTACAATGAGCAGTTCTTC.

The chain combines TRBV29-1 with TRBJ2-5; D tentatively fits TRBD1 or TRBD2 (5 bases each). Germline V gene data show CDR1 as SQVTM and CDR2 as ANQGSEA. The CDR3 runs to 13 residues. V was trimmed by 6 bases and J by 0 bases, leaving 11 bases between them. The CDR3 sequence is CSVAWDDQETQYF. The CDR3 DNA is TGCAGCGTAGCCTGGGACGACCAAGAGACCCAGTACTTC.

The V call is TRBV11-2, the J call TRBJ2-5; no firm D call. CDR3 size: 10 residues. Germline CDR1 and CDR2: SGHAT and FQNNGV. Trimming left V 5 bases short and J 4 bases short, with 2 bases between. The CDR3 here is CASSRETQYF. The CDR3, as DNA: TGTGCCAGCAGCCGAGAGACCCAGTACTTC. Together with reference TRBV11-2 and TRBJ2-5, the CDR3 gives the full variable domain: EAGVAQSPRYKIIEKRQSVAFWCNPISGHATLYWYQQILGQGPKLLIQFQNNGVVDDSQLPKDRFSAERLKGVDSTLKIQPAKLEDSAVYLCASSRETQYFGPGTRLLVL.

The genes are TRBV19 and TRBJ1-2; D is unclear. CDR1 LNHDA and CDR2 SQIVND come from the germline V gene (reference sequence). The CDR3 runs to 13 residues. Trimming stripped 0 bases from V and 2 bases from J, with 4 bases between. The CDR3 DNA follows: TGTGCCAGTAGTATAGACGAGAACTATGGCTACACCTTC. Translation: CASSIDENYGYTF.

This sequence joins TRBV25-1 and TRBJ2-2; D ambiguous. Per the germline V gene, CDR1 is MGHDK and CDR2 is SYGVNS. The CDR3 runs 13 residues. Trimming cost V 6 bases and J 7 bases, with 12 bases left between them. The CDR3 loop reads CASSQRSGGELFF. For the CDR3, the DNA is TGTGCCAGCAGCCAACGTAGTGGCGGGGAGCTGTTTTTT. Filled out from reference TRBV25-1 and TRBJ2-2, the complete variable domain reads EADIYQTPRYLVIGTGKKITLECSQTMGHDKMYWYQQDPGMELHLIHYSYGVNSTEKGDLSSESTVSRIRTEHFPLTLESARPSHTSQYLCASSQRSGGELFFGEGSRLTVL.

To note about this clone: At the DNA level, this CDR3 is encoded by other sequences in the same sample as well. This sequence joins TRBV28 and TRBJ2-2; D call uncertain. V was cut by 6 bases and J by 6 bases, with 5 bases left in between. Germline assignment: CDR1 MDHEN and CDR2 SYDVKM. The CDR3 spans 11 residues. Here the CDR3 DNA reads TGTGCCAGCAGCCTCGCCGGGGAGCTGTTTTTT. Translation: CASSLAGELFF.

This clone was seen more than once but under ten times. The chain joins TRBV19 to TRBJ2-1, with TRBD2 identical over 9 bases. The CDR3 runs to 18 residues. The J segment lost 6 bases and the V segment lost 0 bases, leaving 12 bases of the junction unmatched. CDR1 and CDR2 (germline): LNHDA, SQIVND (reference sequence). DNA for the CDR3: TGTGCCAGTAGTATAGAACCCCCGGGACTAGCTTTTCGCAATGAGCAGTTCTTC. This translates into CASSIEPPGLAFRNEQFF.

The chain recombines TRBV11-2 with TRBJ2-1, with 9 bases lining up with TRBD2. The germline V gene has CDR1 SGHAT and CDR2 FQNNGV. V lost 6 bases to trimming and J lost 9 bases; unmatched junction nucleotides: 15. The CDR3 contains 16 residues. CDR3 coding DNA: TGTGCCAGCAGTCCGCGGGAGGGCCCGGGTTCTGGTGAGCAGTTCTTC. Protein: CASSPREGPGSGEQFF.

The J gene is TRBJ2-3, the V gene TRBV29-1; 11 nucleotides match TRBD2. V lost 2 bases and J lost 4; bases outside the gene matches: 11. This CDR3 is 17 amino acids long. Germline V gene lookup returns CDR1 SQVTM and CDR2 ANQGSEA. CDR3 protein: CSVETTSGKLNPDTQYF. The CDR3, as DNA: TGCAGCGTTGAAACGACTAGCGGGAAGCTTAATCCAGATACGCAGTATTTT.

CDR3 sequence reads: CASSRRQGEDTEAFF. The CDR3 DNA reads as TGTGCCAGCTCACGGCGACAGGGTGAGGACACTGAAGCTTTCTTT. The chain has TRBV18 and TRBJ1-1; 7 bases are a match to TRBD1. CDR3 length: 15 residues. CDR1 is KGHSH, CDR2 LQKENI, per germline. With V trimmed by 4 bases and J by 3 bases, 8 bases remained unmatched. The whole variable domain, filled in from reference TRBV18 and TRBJ1-1, reads NAGVMQNPRHLVRRRGQEARLRCSPMKGHSHVYWYRQLPEEGLKFMVYLQKENIIDESGMPKERFSAEFPKEGPSILRIQQVVRGDSAAYFCASSRRQGEDTEAFFGQGTRLTVV.

V usage is TRBV4-1 and J usage is TRBJ2-5, with a weak D call TRBD1 (6 bases). The assigned J gene may be wrong: the sequence end matches TRBJ2-7 better. The CDR3 is made up of 14 amino acids. Germline assignment: CDR1 MGHRA and CDR2 YSYEKL. CDR3 in DNA: TGCGCCAGCAGCCAAGTGAACAGGGTGTACGAGCAGTACTTC. Translated, it gives CASSQVNRVYEQYF.

The CDR3 coding sequence is TGTGCCAGCAACCCGACAGCGGATCTTTACGAGCAGTACTTC. It specifies CASNPTADLYEQYF. V and J are TRBV6-6 and TRBJ2-7; either TRBD1 or TRBD2 may supply D (5 bases each). Deletions cut 7 bases from V and 4 bases from J, with 17 bases between. The germline gives CDR1 MNHNY, CDR2 SVGAGI (reference sequence). This CDR3 contains 14 residues.

This chain uses TRBV4-3 with TRBJ2-7, with TRBD1 identical over 11 bases. The V gene end was trimmed by 3 bases and the J gene end by 3 bases; junction bases not matched to a gene: 4. Germline CDR1 LGHNA, CDR2 YSLEER. The CDR3 has 15 amino acids. The CDR3 loop is CASSQRTGGFYEQYF. The DNA for the CDR3 is TGCGCCAGCAGCCAGAGGACAGGGGGCTTCTACGAGCAGTACTTC.

The rearrangement joins TRBV25-1 to TRBJ2-2; TRBD2 agrees at 15 bases. The CDR3 is 17 amino acids. CDR1 is MGHDK and CDR2 is SYGVNS in the germline V gene. The V gene end was trimmed by 3 bases and the J gene end by 4 bases; junction bases not matched to a gene: 3. The CDR3 DNA reads TGTGCCAGCAGTGACGGACTAGCGGGAGGGGGCACCGGGGAGCTGTTTTTT. It is translated as CASSDGLAGGGTGELFF. The variable domain in full, with the rest retrieved from reference TRBV25-1 and TRBJ2-2, is EADIYQTPRYLVIGTGKKITLECSQTMGHDKMYWYQQDPGMELHLIHYSYGVNSTEKGDLSSESTVSRIRTEHFPLTLESARPSHTSQYLCASSDGLAGGGTGELFFGEGSRLTVL.

V gene TRBV5-4 combines with J gene TRBJ2-1; 7 bases match TRBD2. Trimming removed 2 bases from V and 0 bases from J; junction bases left unmatched: 5. This CDR3 comprises 16 residues. Germline V CDR1 and CDR2: SGHNT, YYREEE (reference sequence). CDR3 in amino acids: CASSFSGRRSYNEQFF. As DNA, the CDR3 is TGTGCCAGCAGCTTTAGCGGGCGCCGCTCCTACAATGAGCAGTTCTTC.

The V gene is TRBV18, the J gene TRBJ2-5; 7 nucleotides align to TRBD1. J gave up 1 base and V 4 bases, and 3 bases lay outside the gene matches. Per the germline V gene, CDR1 is KGHSH and CDR2 is LQKENI. There are 14 residues in the CDR3. Here the CDR3 reads CASSRGDSQETQYF. CDR3 sequence (DNA): TGTGCCAGCTCACGTGGGGACAGCCAAGAGACCCAGTACTTC.

V is TRBV27 and J is TRBJ2-2; perhaps TRBD2 as D (5 bases). This CDR3 is built from 17 residues. In germline, CDR1 is MNHEY, CDR2 SMNVEV (reference sequence). The V end lost 0 bases, the J end lost 6 bases, and 17 bases lay between the germline ends. CDR3 DNA sequence: TGTGCCAGCAGTTTATCGAGGGTAGCGAAACCGCCCGGGGAGCTGTTTTTT. Translated: CASSLSRVAKPPGELFF.

The rearrangement joins TRBV19 to TRBJ2-6, with a tentative D call TRBD1 (6 bases). This CDR3 region has 15 residues. The V end was cut by 5 bases, the J end by 2 bases, with 10 bases between. Germline assignment: CDR1 LNHDA and CDR2 SQIVND (reference sequence). CDR3 protein: CASSAGATGANVLTF. CDR3 bases: TGTGCCAGTAGTGCAGGGGCGACTGGGGCCAACGTCCTGACTTTC.